A selection of T cell receptor beta chains follows, all from one sample in a study of CD8 T cells in Susac syndrome. TCRdb reanalysed the immunoSEQ multiplex PCR reads using MiXCR and keeps one entry per CDR3 protein. The sample lists 230,000 or so distinct CDR3 sequences, roughly 96% seen once, with 0.095% in the top ten. Sequencing used CD4+ T cells from PBMCs. The receptors stem from a human donor with multiple sclerosis. CDR3s include the opening cysteine and the closing phenylalanine or tryptophan. Part of the rows lack a size; the others show once, few, many or a class for expanded clones.

V,size,J,length,CDR3
TRBV19,.,TRBJ2-5,13,CASKGVGQETQYF
TRBV25-1,.,TRBJ2-3,16,CASSETDRTPVGTQYF
TRBV20-1,.,TRBJ2-7,12,CSASRQDYEQYF
TRBV11-2,.,TRBJ2-3,16,CASRLIGGLSTDTQYF
TRBV19,.,TRBJ1-1,15,CASTSHGIPNTEAFF
TRBV15,.,TRBJ2-3,15,CATSRDPRGADTQYF
TRBV7-3,.,TRBJ2-1,15,CASSLGSPKSGEQFF
TRBV20-1,.,TRBJ2-1,12,CSARILAHEQFF
TRBV7-8,.,TRBJ2-7,14,CASSFNREGGEQYF
TRBV14,.,TRBJ2-1,12,CASSLISGKQFF
TRBV4-1,.,TRBJ2-1,16,CASSQSPQGTYNEQFF
TRBV7-9,.,TRBJ1-5,13,CASSPVGHQPQHF
TRBV4-2,.,TRBJ1-1,15,CASSQSGTGDTEAFF
TRBV28,few,TRBJ1-2,12,CASSLSGGGYTF
TRBV27,.,TRBJ1-1,14,CASSLSGMYTEAFF
TRBV7-6,.,TRBJ2-7,17,CASSLGETEISSYEQYF
TRBV29-1,.,TRBJ1-1,13,CSAKKAGGTEAFF
TRBV2,.,TRBJ1-1,15,CASHPRGRLNTEAFF
TRBV5-1,.,TRBJ2-3,16,CASSLSLAGVGDTQYF
TRBV29-1,.,TRBJ1-2,14,CSARRAAGSGGYTF